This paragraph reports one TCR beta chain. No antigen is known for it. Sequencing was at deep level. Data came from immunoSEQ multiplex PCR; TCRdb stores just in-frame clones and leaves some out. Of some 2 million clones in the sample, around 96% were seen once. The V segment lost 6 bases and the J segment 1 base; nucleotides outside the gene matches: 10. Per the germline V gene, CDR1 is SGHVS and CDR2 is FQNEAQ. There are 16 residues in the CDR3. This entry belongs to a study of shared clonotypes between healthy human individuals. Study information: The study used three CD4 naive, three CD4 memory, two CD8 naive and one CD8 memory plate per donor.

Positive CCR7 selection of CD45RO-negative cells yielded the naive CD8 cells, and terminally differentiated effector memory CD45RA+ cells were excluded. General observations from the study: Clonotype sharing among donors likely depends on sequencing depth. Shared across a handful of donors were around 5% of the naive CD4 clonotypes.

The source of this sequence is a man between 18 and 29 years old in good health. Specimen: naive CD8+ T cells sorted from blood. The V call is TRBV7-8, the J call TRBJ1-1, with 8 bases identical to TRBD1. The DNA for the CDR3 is TGTGCCAGCAGTCACTACAGGGGGGAAGGGAACACTGAAGCTTTCTTT. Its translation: CASSHYRGEGNTEAFF.